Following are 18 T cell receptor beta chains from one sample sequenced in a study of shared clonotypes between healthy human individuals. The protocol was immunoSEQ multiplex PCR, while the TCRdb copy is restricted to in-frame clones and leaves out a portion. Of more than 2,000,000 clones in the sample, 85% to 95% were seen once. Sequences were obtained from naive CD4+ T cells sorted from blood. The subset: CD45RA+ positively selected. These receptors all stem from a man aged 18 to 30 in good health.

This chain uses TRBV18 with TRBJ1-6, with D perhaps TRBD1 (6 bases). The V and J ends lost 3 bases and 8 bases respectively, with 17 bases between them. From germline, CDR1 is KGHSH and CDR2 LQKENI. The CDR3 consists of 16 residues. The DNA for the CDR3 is TGTGCCAGCTCACCCCGACAGTCGGACAGAGATTCACCCCTCCACTTT. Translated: CASSPRQSDRDSPLHF. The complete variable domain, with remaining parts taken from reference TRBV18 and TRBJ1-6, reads NAGVMQNPRHLVRRRGQEARLRCSPMKGHSHVYWYRQLPEEGLKFMVYLQKENIIDESGMPKERFSAEFPKEGPSILRIQQVVRGDSAAYFCASSPRQSDRDSPLHFGNGTRLTVT.

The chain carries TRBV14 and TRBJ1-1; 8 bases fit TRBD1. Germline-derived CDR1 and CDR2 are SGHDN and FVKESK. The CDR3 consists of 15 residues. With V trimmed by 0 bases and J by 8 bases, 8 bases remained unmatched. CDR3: CASSQDWTGRPEAFF. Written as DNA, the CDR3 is TGTGCCAGCAGCCAAGATTGGACAGGGCGACCCGAAGCTTTCTTT.

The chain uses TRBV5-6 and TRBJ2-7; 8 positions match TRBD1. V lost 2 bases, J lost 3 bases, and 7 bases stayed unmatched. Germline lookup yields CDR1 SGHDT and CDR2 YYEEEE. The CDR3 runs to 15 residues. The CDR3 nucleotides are TGTGCCAGCAGCTTAGCCGGGACAGGAGTCTACGAGCAGTACTTC. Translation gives CASSLAGTGVYEQYF. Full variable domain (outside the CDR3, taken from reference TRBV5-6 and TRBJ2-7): DAGVTQSPTHLIKTRGQQVTLRCSPKSGHDTVSWYQQALGQGPQFIFQYYEEEERQRGNFPDRFSGHQFPNYSSELNVNALLLGDSALYLCASSLAGTGVYEQYFGPGTRLTVT.

The CDR3 sequence is CASSLESGGTGELFF. The CDR3 coding sequence is TGTGCCAGCAGCTTAGAGAGCGGGGGGACCGGGGAGCTGTTTTTT. The J gene is TRBJ2-2, the V gene TRBV11-3; 9 nucleotides match TRBD2. CDR1 and CDR2 (germline): SGHNT, YENEEA. The J segment lost 5 bases and the V segment lost 0 bases, leaving 1 base of the junction unmatched. The CDR3 extends over 15 amino acids. The full variable domain, in which reference TRBV11-3 and TRBJ2-2 provide the parts outside the CDR3, is EAGVVQSPRYKIIEKKQPVAFWCNPISGHNTLYWYLQNLGQGPELLIRYENEEAVDDSQLPKDRFSAERLKGVDSTLKIQPAELGDSAVYLCASSLESGGTGELFFGEGSRLTVL.

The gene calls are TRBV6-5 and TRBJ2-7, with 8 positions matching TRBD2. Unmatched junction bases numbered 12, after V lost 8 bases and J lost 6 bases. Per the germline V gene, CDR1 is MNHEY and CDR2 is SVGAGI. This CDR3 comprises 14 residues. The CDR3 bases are TGTGCCAGCGGGGAGAGCGGGGGCGGGCGCGAGCAGTACTTC. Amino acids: CASGESGGGREQYF.

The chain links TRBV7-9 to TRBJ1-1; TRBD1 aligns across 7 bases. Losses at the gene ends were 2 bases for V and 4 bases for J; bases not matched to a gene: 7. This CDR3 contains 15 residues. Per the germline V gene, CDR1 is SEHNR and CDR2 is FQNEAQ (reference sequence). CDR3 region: CASSLPGSGGTEAFF. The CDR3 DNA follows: TGTGCCAGCAGCTTACCCGGATCAGGGGGCACTGAAGCTTTCTTT.

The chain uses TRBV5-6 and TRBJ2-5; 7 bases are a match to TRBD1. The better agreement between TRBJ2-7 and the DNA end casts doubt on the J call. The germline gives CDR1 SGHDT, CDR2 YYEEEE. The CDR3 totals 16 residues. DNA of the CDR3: TGTGCCAGCAGCTTGGGTCGTAGACAGGGATCCTACGAGCAGTACTTC. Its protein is CASSLGRRQGSYEQYF.

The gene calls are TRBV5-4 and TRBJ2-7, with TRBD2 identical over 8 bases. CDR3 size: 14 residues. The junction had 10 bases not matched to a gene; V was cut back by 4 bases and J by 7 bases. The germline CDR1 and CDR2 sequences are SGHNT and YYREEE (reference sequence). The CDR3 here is CASSGPLREGEQYF. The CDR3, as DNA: TGTGCCAGCAGCGGCCCCCTTCGGGAGGGAGAGCAGTACTTC.

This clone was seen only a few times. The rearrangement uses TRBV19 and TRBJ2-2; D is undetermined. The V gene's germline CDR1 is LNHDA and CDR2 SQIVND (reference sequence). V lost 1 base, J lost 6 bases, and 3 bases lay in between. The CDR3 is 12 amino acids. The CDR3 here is CASSIVPGELFF. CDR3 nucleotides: TGTGCCAGTAGTATAGTCCCCGGGGAGCTGTTTTTT. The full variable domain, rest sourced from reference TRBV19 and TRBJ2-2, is DGGITQSPKYLFRKEGQNVTLSCEQNLNHDAMYWYRQDPGQGLRLIYYSQIVNDFQKGDIAEGYSVSREKKESFPLTVTSAQKNPTAFYLCASSIVPGELFFGEGSRLTVL.

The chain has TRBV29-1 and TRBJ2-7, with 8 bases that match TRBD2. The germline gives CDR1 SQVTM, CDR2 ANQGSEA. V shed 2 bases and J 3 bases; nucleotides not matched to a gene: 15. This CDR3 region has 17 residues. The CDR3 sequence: CSVEKGLSGGRLYEQYF. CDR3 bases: TGCAGCGTTGAAAAAGGACTCTCGGGAGGGCGGCTCTACGAGCAGTACTTC.

The CDR3, as DNA: TGTGCCAGCAGCTCTAGGGGAGAAACTAATGAAAAACTGTTTTTT. Protein sequence: CASSSRGETNEKLFF. The V and J genes are TRBV6-6 and TRBJ1-4, with a possible D match to TRBD1 (5 bases). CDR1 and CDR2 (germline): MNHNY, SVGAGI (reference sequence). V lost 6 bases and J 1 base, leaving 12 bases between the germline ends. The CDR3 length is 15 residues.

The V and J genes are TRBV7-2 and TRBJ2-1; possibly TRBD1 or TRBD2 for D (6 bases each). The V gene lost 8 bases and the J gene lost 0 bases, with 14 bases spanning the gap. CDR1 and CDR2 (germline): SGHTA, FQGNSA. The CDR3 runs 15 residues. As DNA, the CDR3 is TGTGCCAGCCTTTCGGGGGCTGGCTCCTACAATGAGCAGTTCTTC. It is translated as CASLSGAGSYNEQFF. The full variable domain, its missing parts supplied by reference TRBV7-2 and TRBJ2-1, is GAGVSQSPSNKVTEKGKDVELRCDPISGHTALYWYRQSLGQGLEFLIYFQGNSAPDKSGLPSDRFSAERTGGSVSTLTIQRTQQEDSAVYLCASLSGAGSYNEQFFGPGTRLTVL.

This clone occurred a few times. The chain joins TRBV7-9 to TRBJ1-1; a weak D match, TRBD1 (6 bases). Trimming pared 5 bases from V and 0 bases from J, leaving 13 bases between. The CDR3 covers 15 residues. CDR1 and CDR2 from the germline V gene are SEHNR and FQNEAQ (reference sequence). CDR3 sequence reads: CASSPGTTLNTEAFF. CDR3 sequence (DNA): TGTGCCAGCAGCCCCGGGACAACTCTGAACACTGAAGCTTTCTTT.

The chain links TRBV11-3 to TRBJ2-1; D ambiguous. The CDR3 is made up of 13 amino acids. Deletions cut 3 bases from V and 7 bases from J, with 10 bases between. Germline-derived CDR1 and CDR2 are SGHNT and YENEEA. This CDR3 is CASSFKAPNEQFF. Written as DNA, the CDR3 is TGTGCCAGCAGCTTCAAAGCACCGAATGAGCAGTTCTTC.

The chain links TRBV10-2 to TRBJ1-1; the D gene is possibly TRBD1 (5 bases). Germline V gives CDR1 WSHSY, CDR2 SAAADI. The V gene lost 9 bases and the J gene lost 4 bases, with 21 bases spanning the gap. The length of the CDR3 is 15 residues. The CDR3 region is CASSRPQGGGTEAFF. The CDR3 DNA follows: TGCGCCAGTAGCCGACCTCAGGGCGGGGGCACTGAAGCTTTCTTT.

The CDR3 DNA sequence: TGTGCCAGCAGCTTAACACGTCGTACAGTTCAGCATTTT. Its protein product is CASSLTRRTVQHF. The rearrangement joins TRBV7-8 to TRBJ1-5; D unresolved. The length of the CDR3 is 13 residues. Looked up from germline, CDR1 is SGHVS and CDR2 is FQNEAQ. Trimming pared 2 bases from V and 13 bases from J, leaving 15 bases between.

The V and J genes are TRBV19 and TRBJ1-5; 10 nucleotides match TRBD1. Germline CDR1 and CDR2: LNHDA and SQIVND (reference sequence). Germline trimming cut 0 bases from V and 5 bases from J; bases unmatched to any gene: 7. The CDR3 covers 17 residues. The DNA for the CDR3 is TGTGCCAGTAGTATAGATGGGACAGGGGCCTACGATCAGCCCCAGCATTTT. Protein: CASSIDGTGAYDQPQHF.

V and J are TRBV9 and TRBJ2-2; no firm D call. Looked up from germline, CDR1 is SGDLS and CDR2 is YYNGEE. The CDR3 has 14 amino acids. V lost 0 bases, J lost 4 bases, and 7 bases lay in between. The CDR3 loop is CASSVGGVTGELFF. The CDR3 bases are TGTGCCAGCAGCGTAGGAGGCGTCACCGGGGAGCTGTTTTTT.